Described below is a single T cell receptor (beta chain) sequence and its context. Its antigen is unidentified. The record originates from a study of Tregs in tolerant kidney transplant recipients. Turning to the study itself: The nonmyeloablative bone marrow transplants came from related graft donors, with transient mixed chimerism. Overall study results and limits: Antigen-driven expansion was suggested because donor-specific Tregs expanded more than all Tregs in tolerant patients.

The CDR3 has 13 amino acids. The V gene end was trimmed by 7 bases and the J gene end by 3 bases; junction bases not matched to a gene: 3. Germline CDR1 reads MNHNY; CDR2 reads SVGAGI (reference sequence). Repertoires were generated with immunoSEQ multiplex PCR, while TCRdb's copy carries only in-frame clones and drops some. The sample includes about 77,000 clones, 95% to 98% seen only once; the top ten take around 0.6%. The sequence was obtained from a human donor who received a combined kidney and bone marrow transplant. The chain employs TRBV6-6 and TRBJ1-5, with TRBD1 matching 7 bases. The sequencing here drew on CD4+ T cells from blood, taken before the transplant. CDR3 coding DNA: TGTGCCAGCAAAGGGGGCGTCAATCAGCCCCAGCATTTT. Residues: CASKGGVNQPQHF.